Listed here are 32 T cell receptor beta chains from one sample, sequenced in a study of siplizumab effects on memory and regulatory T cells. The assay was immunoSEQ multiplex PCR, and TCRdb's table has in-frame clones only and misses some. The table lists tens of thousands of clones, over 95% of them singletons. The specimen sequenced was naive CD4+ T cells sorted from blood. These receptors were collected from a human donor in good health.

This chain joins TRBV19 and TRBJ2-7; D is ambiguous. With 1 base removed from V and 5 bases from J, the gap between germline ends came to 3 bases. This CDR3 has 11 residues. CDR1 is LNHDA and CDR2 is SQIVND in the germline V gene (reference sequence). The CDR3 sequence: CASSIGHEQYF. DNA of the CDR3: TGTGCCAGTAGTATAGGCCACGAGCAGTACTTC.

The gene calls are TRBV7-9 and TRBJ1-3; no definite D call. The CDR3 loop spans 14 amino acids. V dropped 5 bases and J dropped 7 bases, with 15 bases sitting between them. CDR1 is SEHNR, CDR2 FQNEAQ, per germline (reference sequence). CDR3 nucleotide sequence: TGTGCCAGCAGCCCGGCTCGTCCCGGGAACACCATATATTTT. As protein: CASSPARPGNTIYF.

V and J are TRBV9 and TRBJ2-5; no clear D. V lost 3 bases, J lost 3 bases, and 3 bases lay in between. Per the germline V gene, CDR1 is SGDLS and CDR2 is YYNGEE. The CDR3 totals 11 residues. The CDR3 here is CASSAEETQYF. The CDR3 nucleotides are TGTGCCAGCAGCGCAGAAGAGACCCAGTACTTC.

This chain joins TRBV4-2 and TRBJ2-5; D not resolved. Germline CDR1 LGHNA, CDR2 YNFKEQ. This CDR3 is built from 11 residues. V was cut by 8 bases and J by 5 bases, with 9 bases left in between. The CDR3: CASGPGETQYF. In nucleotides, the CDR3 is TGTGCCAGCGGTCCCGGGGAGACCCAGTACTTC.

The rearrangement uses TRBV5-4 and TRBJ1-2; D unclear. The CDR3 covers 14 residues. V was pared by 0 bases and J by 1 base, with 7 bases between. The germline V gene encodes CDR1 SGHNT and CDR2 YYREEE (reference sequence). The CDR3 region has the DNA TGTGCCAGCAGCTTGGCCAGGTTTAACTATGGCTACACCTTC. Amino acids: CASSLARFNYGYTF.

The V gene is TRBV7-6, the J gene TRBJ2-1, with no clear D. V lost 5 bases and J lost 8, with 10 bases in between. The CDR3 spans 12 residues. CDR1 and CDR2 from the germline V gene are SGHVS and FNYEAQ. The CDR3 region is CASSPGRDEQFF. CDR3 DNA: TGTGCCAGCAGCCCGGGCCGGGATGAGCAGTTCTTC.

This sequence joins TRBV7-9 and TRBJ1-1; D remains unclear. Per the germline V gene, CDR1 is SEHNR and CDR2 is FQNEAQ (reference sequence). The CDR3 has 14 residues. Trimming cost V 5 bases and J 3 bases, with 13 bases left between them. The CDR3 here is CASSQLGGHTEAFF. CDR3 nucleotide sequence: TGTGCCAGCAGCCAACTGGGTGGGCACACTGAAGCTTTCTTT.

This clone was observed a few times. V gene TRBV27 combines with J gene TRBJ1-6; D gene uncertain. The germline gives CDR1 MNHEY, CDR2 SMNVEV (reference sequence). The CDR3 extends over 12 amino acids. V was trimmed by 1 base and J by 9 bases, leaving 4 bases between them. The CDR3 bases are TGTGCCAGCAGTTTATTCGGTTCACCCCTCCACTTT. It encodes CASSLFGSPLHF.

The CDR3 here is CASSSQTAAQPQHF. CDR3 sequence (DNA): TGTGCCAGCAGTTCGCAGACAGCGGCTCAGCCCCAGCATTTT. The rearrangement links TRBV6-1 to TRBJ1-5; D perhaps matches TRBD1 (5 bases). Germline loops: CDR1 MNHNS, CDR2 SASEGT. V was clipped by 5 bases and J by 6 bases, with 14 bases between them. CDR3 length: 14 residues.

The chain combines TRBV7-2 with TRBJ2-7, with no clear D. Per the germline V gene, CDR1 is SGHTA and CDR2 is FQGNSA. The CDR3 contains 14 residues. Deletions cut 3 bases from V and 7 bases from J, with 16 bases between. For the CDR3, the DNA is TGTGCCAGCAGCTTCGGACCCACCCCCGAGGAGCAGTACTTC. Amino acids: CASSFGPTPEEQYF. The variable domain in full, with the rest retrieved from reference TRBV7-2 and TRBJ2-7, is GAGVSQSPSNKVTEKGKDVELRCDPISGHTALYWYRQSLGQGLEFLIYFQGNSAPDKSGLPSDRFSAERTGGSVSTLTIQRTQQEDSAVYLCASSFGPTPEEQYFGPGTRLTVT.

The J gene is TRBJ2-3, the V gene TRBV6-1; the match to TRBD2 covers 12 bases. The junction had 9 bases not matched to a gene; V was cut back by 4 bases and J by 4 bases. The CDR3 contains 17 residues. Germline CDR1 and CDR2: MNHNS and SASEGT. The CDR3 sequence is CASSVGLAGGTADTQYF. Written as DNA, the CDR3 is TGTGCCAGCAGTGTGGGGCTAGCGGGGGGGACCGCAGATACGCAGTATTTT.

The CDR3 DNA follows: TGTGCCAGCAGGCGGGGGGGCCCGCCAGATACGCAGTATTTT. This translates into CASRRGGPPDTQYF. The chain has TRBV2 and TRBJ2-3, with 9 nucleotides matching TRBD2. This CDR3 region has 14 residues. V lost 6 bases to trimming and J lost 4 bases; unmatched junction nucleotides: 5. CDR1 is SNHLY and CDR2 is FYNNEI in the germline V gene. Variable domain in full (rest from reference TRBV2 and TRBJ2-3): EPEVTQTPSHQVTQMGQEVILRCVPISNHLYFYWYRQILGQKVEFLVSFYNNEISEKSEIFDDQFSVERPDGSNFTLKIRSTKLEDSAMYFCASRRGGPPDTQYFGPGTRLTVL.

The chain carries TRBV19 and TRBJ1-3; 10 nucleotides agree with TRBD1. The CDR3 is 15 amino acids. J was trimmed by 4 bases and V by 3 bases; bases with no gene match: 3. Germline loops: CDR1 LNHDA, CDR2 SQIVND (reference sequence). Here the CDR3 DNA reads TGTGCCAGTAGTATCGGGACAGGGGAAGGAAACACCATATATTTT. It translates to CASSIGTGEGNTIYF.

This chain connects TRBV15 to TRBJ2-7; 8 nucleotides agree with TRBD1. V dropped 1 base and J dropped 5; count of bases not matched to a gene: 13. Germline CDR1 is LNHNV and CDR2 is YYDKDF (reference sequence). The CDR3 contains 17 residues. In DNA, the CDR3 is TGTGCCACCAGCAGAGGAGGCCTTTGGCAGGGGGCCCACGAGCAGTACTTC. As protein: CATSRGGLWQGAHEQYF.

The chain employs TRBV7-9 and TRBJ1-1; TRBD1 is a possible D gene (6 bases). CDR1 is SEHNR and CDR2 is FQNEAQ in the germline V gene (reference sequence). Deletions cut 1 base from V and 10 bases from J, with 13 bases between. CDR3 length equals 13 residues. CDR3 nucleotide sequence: TGTGCCAGCAGCTTAGACGGGACACGCGGAGCTTTCTTT. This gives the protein CASSLDGTRGAFF.

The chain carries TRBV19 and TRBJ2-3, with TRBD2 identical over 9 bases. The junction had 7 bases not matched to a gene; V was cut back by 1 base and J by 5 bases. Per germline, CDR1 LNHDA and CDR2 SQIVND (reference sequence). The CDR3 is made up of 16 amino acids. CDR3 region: CASSIGPAGGQDTQYF. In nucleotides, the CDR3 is TGTGCCAGTAGTATAGGCCCAGCGGGGGGCCAAGATACGCAGTATTTT. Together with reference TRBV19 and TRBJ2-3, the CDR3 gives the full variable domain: DGGITQSPKYLFRKEGQNVTLSCEQNLNHDAMYWYRQDPGQGLRLIYYSQIVNDFQKGDIAEGYSVSREKKESFPLTVTSAQKNPTAFYLCASSIGPAGGQDTQYFGPGTRLTVL.

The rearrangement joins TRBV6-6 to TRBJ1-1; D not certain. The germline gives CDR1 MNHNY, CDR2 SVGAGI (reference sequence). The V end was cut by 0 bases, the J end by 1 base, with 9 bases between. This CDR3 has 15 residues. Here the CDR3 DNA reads TGTGCCAGCAGTTACTCGAGGTCCGCGAACACTGAAGCTTTCTTT. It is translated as CASSYSRSANTEAFF.

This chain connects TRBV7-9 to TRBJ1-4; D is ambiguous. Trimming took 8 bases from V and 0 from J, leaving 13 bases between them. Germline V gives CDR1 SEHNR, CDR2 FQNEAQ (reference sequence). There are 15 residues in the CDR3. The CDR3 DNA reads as TGTGCCAGCGCCCTGTCGGCAGCAACTAATGAAAAACTGTTTTTT. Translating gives CASALSAATNEKLFF.

The chain's CDR3 is CASSLGELQANEKLFF. CDR3 coding DNA: TGTGCCAGCAGCTTGGGAGAGCTGCAGGCTAATGAAAAACTGTTTTTT. The V gene is TRBV7-9, the J gene TRBJ1-4; D is ambiguous. The V gene lost 3 bases and the J gene lost 3 bases, with 14 bases spanning the gap. In germline, CDR1 is SEHNR, CDR2 FQNEAQ (reference sequence). This CDR3 has 16 amino acids.

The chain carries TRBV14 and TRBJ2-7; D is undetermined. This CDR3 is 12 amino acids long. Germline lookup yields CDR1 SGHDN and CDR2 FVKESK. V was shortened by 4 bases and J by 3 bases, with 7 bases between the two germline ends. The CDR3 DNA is TGTGCCAGCAGCCTTGGCCACTACGAGCAGTACTTC. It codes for CASSLGHYEQYF.

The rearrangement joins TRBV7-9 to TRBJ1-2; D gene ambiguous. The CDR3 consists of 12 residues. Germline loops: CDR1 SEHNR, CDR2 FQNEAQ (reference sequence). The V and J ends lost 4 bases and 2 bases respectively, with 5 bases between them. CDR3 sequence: CASSYQNYGYTF. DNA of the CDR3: TGTGCCAGCAGCTATCAGAACTATGGCTACACCTTC.

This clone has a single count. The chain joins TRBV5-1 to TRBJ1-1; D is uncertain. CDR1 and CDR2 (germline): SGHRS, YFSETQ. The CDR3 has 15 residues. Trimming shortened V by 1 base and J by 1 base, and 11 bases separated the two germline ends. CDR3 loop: CASSLLGNQNTEAFF. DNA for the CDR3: TGCGCCAGCAGCTTGTTAGGCAACCAGAACACTGAAGCTTTCTTT. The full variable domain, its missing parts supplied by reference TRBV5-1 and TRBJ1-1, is KAGVTQTPRYLIKTRGQQVTLSCSPISGHRSVSWYQQTPGQGLQFLFEYFSETQRNKGNFPGRFSGRQFSNSRSEMNVSTLELGDSALYLCASSLLGNQNTEAFFGQGTRLTVV.

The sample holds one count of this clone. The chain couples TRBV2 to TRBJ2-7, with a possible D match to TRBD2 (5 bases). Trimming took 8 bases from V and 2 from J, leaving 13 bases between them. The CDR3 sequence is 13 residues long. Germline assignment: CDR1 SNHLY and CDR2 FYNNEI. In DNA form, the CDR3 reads TGTGCCAGCGGCCGGTCGGGGACCTACGAGCAGTACTTC. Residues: CASGRSGTYEQYF.

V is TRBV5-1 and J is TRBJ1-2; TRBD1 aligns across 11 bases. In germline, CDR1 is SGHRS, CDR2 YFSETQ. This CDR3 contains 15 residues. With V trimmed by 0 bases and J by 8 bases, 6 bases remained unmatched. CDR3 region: CASSLAGDRGVGYTF. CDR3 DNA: TGCGCCAGCAGCTTGGCCGGGGACAGGGGGGTAGGCTACACCTTC.

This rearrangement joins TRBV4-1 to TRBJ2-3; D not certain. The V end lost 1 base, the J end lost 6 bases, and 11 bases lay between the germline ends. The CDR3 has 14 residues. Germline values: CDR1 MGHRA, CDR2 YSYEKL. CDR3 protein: CASSQVQEADTQYF. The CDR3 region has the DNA TGCGCCAGCAGCCAAGTCCAAGAGGCTGATACGCAGTATTTT.

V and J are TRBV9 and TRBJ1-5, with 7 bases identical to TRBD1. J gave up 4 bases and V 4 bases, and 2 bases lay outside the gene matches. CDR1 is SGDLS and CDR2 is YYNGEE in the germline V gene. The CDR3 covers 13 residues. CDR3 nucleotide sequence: TGTGCCAGCAGCCAGGGACAGAATCAGCCCCAGCATTTT. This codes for CASSQGQNQPQHF.

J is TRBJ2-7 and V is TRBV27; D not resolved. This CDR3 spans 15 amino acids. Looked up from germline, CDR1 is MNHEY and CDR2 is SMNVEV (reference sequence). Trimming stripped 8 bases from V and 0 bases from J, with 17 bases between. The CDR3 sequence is CASVNRAGLSYEQYF. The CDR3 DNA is TGTGCCAGCGTTAACCGGGCCGGTCTCTCCTACGAGCAGTACTTC.

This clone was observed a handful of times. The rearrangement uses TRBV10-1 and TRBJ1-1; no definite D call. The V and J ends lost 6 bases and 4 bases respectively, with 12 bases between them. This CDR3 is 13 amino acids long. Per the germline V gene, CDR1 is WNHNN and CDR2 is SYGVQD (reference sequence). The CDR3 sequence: CASSDRGSTEAFF. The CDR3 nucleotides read TGCGCCAGCAGCGACCGGGGTAGCACTGAAGCTTTCTTT.

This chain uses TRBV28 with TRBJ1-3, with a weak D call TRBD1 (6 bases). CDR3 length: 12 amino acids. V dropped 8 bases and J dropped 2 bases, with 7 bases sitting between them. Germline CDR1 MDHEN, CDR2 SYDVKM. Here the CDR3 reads CASSGAGNTIYF. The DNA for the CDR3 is TGTGCCAGCTCAGGGGCTGGAAACACCATATATTTT. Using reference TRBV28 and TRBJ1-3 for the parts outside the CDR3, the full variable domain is DVKVTQSSRYLVKRTGEKVFLECVQDMDHENMFWYRQDPGLGLRLIYFSYDVKMKEKGDIPEGYSVSREKKERFSLILESASTNQTSMYLCASSGAGNTIYFGEGSWLTVV.

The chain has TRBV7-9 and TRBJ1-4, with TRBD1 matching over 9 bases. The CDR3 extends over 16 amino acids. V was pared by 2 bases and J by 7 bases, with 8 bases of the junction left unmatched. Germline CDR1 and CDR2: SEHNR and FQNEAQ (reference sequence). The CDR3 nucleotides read TGTGCCAGCAGCTTATGGACAGGGGAGTGGGGTGAAAAACTGTTTTTT. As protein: CASSLWTGEWGEKLFF.

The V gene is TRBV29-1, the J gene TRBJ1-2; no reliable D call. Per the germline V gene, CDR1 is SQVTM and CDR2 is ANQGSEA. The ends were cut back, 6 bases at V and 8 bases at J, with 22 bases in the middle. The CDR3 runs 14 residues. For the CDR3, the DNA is TGCAGCGTCGAGGATTTCGATTGGACGGGCGGCTACACCTTC. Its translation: CSVEDFDWTGGYTF.

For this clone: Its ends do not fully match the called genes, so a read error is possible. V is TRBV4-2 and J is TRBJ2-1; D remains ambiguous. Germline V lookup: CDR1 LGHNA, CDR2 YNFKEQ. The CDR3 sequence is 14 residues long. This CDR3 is CASSQESSNNEQFF. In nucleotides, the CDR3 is TGTGCCAGCAGCCAAGAAAGCTCCAACAATGAGCAGTTCTTC.